Listed here is a single T cell receptor beta chain. As yet, its antigen is unknown. The CDR3 covers 16 residues. Germline-derived CDR1 and CDR2 are SGHRS and YFSETQ. Through 5' RACE with UMI labels, the TRB cDNA libraries were prepared. Following a re-call of the 5' RACE reads, TCRdb has one entry per CDR3 protein and lacks DNA. This table lists under 85,000 distinct CDR3 sequences. This record belongs to a study of CXCR3-negative and CXCR3-positive naive CD8 T cells. Study-level points and caveats: Naive CXCR3-positive cells had TRB CDR3s more hydrophobic than those of CXCR3-negative naive cells.

The chain uses TRBV5-1 and TRBJ1-1; as DNA is missing, the TRBD1 call by TCRdb cannot be tested. The sequence derives from a human donor in good health. Some clones in this sample may be carry-over from other donors' samples. The sequenced sample consisted of naive CXCR3+ CD8+ T cells from blood. This sample's subset: CD45RO-CCR7+CD27+CD95- naive CD8+ T cells expressing CXCR3 (TNR3+). The CDR3 sequence is CASSSWDRGVDTEAFF.